The 3 T cell receptor beta chains listed next were all sequenced from one sample in a study of blood T cell repertoires in COVID-19. Sequenced by immunoSEQ multiplex PCR; TCRdb stores in-frame clones only, minus some. The sample lists 55,000 to 70,000 clones; 60% to 85% were seen once. The material sequenced was peripheral blood. These receptors originate from a man aged 55 to 70 with acute or convalescent COVID-19.

The chain joins TRBV28 to TRBJ1-2; 8 bases fit TRBD1. The germline gives CDR1 MDHEN, CDR2 SYDVKM. CDR3 length: 14 amino acids. V lost 4 bases and J lost 3; bases outside the gene matches: 4. CDR3 in amino acids: CASSSGGADYGYTF. CDR3 DNA sequence: TGTGCCAGCAGTTCAGGGGGCGCAGACTATGGCTACACCTTC.

V usage is TRBV2 and J usage is TRBJ2-7; no firm D call. The V gene lost 3 bases and the J gene lost 3 bases, with 9 bases spanning the gap. From germline, CDR1 is SNHLY and CDR2 FYNNEI. The CDR3 extends over 13 amino acids. CDR3 amino acids: CASSERLFYEQYF. The CDR3 region has the DNA TGTGCCAGCAGTGAGCGGCTTTTCTACGAGCAGTACTTC.

The chain has TRBV30 and TRBJ1-1, with 7 bases identical to TRBD1. J was trimmed by 7 bases and V by 4 bases; bases with no gene match: 15. The germline V gene has CDR1 GTSNPN and CDR2 SVGIG (reference sequence). CDR3 length equals 15 residues. This chain's CDR3 is CAWTLGDSRYDEAFF. DNA of the CDR3: TGTGCCTGGACCCTAGGGGACAGCCGGTACGATGAAGCTTTCTTT.